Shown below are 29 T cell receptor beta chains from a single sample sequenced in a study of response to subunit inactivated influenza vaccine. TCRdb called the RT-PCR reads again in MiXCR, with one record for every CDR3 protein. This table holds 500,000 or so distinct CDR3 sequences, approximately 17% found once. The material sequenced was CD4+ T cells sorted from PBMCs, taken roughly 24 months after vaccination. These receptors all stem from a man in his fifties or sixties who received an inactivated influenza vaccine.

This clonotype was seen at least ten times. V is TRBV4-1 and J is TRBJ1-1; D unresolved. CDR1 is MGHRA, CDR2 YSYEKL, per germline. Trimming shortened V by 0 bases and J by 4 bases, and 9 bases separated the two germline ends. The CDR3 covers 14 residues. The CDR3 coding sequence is TGCGCCAGCAGCCAAGATAATCGGGGCACTGAAGCTTTCTTT. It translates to CASSQDNRGTEAFF.

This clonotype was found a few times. CDR3 nucleotide sequence: TGCAGTGCTATCGGGAGTGCGCCCTACGAGCAGTACTTC. Translated, it gives CSAIGSAPYEQYF. The chain recombines TRBV20-1 with TRBJ2-7; TRBD2 is a possible D gene (6 bases). The CDR3 runs to 13 residues. CDR1 and CDR2 (germline): DFQATT, SNEGSKA (reference sequence). V lost 4 bases and J lost 2, with 12 bases in between.

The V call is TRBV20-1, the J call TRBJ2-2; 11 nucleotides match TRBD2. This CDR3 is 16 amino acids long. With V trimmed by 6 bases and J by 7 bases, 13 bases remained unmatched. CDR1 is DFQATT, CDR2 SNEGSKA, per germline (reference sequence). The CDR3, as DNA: TGCAGTGCCCGGAGACTAGCGGGAAACGGGGGCGGGGAGCTGTTTTTT. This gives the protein CSARRLAGNGGGELFF.

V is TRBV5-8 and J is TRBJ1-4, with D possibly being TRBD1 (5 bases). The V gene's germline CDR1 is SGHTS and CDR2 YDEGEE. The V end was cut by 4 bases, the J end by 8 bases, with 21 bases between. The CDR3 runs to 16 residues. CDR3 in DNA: TGTGCCAGCAGCCCCCCTCCGGGGGAACCCCGAGAAAAACTGTTTTTT. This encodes CASSPPPGEPREKLFF.

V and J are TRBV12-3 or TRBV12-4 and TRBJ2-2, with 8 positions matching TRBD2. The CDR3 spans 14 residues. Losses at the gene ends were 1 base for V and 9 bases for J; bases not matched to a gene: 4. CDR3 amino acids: CASSLDRGGRELFF. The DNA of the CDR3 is TGTGCCAGCAGTTTAGATCGGGGGGGAAGGGAGCTGTTTTTT.

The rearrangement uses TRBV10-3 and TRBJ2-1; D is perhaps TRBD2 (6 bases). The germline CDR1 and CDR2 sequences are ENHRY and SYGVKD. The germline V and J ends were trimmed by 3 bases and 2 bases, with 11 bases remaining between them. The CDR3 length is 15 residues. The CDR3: CAISDREAAYNEQFF. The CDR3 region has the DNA TGTGCCATCAGTGATAGGGAGGCCGCCTACAATGAGCAGTTCTTC.

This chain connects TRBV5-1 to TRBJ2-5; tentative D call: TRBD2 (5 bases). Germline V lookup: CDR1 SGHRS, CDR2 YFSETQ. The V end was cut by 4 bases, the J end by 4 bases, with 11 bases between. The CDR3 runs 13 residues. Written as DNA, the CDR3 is TGCGCCAGCAGCGTGACTAACAGAGAGACCCAGTACTTC. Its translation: CASSVTNRETQYF.

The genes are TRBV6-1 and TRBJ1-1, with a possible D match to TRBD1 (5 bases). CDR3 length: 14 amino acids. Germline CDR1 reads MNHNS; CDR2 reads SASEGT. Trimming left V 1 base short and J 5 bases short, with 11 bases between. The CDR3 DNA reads TGTGCCAGCAGTGAAGAGGCCAGGGAAACTGAAGCTTTCTTT. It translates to CASSEEARETEAFF.

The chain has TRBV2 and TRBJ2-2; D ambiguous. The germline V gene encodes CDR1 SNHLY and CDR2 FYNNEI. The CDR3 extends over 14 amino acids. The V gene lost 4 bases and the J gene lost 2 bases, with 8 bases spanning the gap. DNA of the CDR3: TGTGCCAGCAGTGGCGAGGCAAACACCGGGGAGCTGTTTTTT. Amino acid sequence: CASSGEANTGELFF.

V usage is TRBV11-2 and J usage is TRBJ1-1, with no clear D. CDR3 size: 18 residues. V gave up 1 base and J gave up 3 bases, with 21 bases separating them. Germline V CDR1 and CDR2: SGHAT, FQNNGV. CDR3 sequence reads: CASSLGAFGGIGDTEAFF. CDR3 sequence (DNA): TGTGCCAGCAGCTTAGGGGCCTTCGGCGGAATAGGAGACACTGAAGCTTTCTTT.

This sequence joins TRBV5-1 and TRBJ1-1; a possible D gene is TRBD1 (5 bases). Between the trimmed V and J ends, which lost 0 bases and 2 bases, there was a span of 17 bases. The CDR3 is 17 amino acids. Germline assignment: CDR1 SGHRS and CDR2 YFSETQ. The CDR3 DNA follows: TGCGCCAGCAGCTTGGCCAGGAATTCTAGGGGAAACACTGAAGCTTTCTTT. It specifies CASSLARNSRGNTEAFF.

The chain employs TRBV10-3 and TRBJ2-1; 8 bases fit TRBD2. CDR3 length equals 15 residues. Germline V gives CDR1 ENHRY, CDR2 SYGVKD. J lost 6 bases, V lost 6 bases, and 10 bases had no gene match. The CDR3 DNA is TGTGCCATCAGCGTGGGAAGCGGGGGCCGCAATGAGCAGTTCTTC. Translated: CAISVGSGGRNEQFF.

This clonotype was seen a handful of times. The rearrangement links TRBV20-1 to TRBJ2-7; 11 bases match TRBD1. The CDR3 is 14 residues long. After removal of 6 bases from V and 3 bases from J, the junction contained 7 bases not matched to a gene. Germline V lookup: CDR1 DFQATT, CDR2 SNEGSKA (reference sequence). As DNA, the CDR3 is TGCAGTGCCACCTCCGGGACAGGGGGCTACGAGCAGTACTTC. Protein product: CSATSGTGGYEQYF.

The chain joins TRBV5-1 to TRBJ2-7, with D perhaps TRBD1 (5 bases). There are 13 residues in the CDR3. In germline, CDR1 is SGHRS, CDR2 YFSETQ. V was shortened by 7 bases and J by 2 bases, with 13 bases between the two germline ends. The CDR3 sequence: CASSTVGPYEQYF. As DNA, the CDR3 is TGCGCCAGCTCCACGGTGGGGCCCTACGAGCAGTACTTC.

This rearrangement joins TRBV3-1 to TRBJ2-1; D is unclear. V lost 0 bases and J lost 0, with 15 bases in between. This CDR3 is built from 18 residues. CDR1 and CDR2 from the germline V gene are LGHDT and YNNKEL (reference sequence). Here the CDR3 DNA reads TGTGCCAGCAGCCAAGACTATCCATCCGGAAGCTCCTACAATGAGCAGTTCTTC. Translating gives CASSQDYPSGSSYNEQFF.

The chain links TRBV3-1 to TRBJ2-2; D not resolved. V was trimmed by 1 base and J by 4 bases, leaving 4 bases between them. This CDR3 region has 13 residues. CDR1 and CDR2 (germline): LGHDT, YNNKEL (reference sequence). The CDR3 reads CASSQVVTGELFF. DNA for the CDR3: TGTGCCAGCAGCCAAGTTGTCACCGGGGAGCTGTTTTTT.

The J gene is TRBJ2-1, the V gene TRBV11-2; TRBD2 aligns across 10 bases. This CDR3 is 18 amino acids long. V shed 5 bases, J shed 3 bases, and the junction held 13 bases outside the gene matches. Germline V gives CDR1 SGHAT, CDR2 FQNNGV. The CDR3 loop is CASSPGTSEKGLYNEQFF. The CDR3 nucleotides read TGTGCCAGCAGCCCGGGGACTAGCGAAAAAGGACTCTACAATGAGCAGTTCTTC. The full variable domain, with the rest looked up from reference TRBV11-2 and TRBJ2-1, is EAGVAQSPRYKIIEKRQSVAFWCNPISGHATLYWYQQILGQGPKLLIQFQNNGVVDDSQLPKDRFSAERLKGVDSTLKIQPAKLEDSAVYLCASSPGTSEKGLYNEQFFGPGTRLTVL.

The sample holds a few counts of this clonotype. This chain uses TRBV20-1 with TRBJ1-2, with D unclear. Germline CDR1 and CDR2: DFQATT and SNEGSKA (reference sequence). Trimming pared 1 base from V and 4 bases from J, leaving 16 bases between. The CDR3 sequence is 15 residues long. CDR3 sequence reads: CSARAGPRGTYGYTF. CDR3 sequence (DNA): TGCAGTGCTAGAGCTGGCCCTCGGGGTACCTATGGCTACACCTTC.

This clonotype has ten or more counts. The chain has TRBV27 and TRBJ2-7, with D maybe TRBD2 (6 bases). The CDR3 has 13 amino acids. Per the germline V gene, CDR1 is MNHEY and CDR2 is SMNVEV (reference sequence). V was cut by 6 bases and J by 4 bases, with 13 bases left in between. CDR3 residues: CASSPLGGYEQYF. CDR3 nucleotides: TGTGCCAGCAGCCCCCTCGGGGGATACGAGCAGTACTTC.

CDR3 region: CASSFGRPDTQYF. In nucleotides, the CDR3 is TGTGCCAGCAGTTTTGGTCGTCCAGATACGCAGTATTTT. V is TRBV12-3 or TRBV12-4 and J is TRBJ2-3; D call uncertain. The CDR3 is made up of 13 amino acids. The ends were cut back, 3 bases at V and 4 bases at J, with 8 bases in the middle.

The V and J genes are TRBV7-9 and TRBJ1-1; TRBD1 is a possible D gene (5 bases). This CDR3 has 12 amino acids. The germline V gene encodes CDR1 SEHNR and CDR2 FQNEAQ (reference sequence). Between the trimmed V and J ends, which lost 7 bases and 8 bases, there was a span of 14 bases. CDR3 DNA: TGTGCCAGCACCCCTGGGGCACCCGAAGCTTTCTTT. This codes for CASTPGAPEAFF.

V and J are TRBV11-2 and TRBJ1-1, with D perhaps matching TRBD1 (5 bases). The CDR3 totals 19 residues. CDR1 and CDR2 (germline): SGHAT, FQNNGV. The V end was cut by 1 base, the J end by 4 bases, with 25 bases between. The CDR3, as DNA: TGTGCCAGCAGCTTAGTGGGCGGAGGGCAGGGAGGGTACGGCACTGAAGCTTTCTTT. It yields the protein CASSLVGGGQGGYGTEAFF.

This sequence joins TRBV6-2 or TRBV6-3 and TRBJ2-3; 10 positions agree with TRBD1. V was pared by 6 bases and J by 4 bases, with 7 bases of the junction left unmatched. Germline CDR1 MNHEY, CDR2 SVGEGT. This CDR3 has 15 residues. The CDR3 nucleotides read TGTGCCAGCAGCTCCGGGACAGGGGCCGCAGATACGCAGTATTTT. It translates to CASSSGTGAADTQYF.

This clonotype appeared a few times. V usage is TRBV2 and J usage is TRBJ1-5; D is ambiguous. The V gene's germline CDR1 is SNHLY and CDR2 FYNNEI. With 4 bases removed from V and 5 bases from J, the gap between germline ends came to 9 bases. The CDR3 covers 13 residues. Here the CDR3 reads CASSVIAHQPQHF. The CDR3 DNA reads TGTGCCAGCAGTGTTATTGCTCATCAGCCCCAGCATTTT.

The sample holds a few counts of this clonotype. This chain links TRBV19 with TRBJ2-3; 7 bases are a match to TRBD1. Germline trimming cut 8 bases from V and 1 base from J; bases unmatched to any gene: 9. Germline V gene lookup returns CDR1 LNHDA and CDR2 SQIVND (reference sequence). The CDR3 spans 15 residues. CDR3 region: CASGTRDSRTDTQYF. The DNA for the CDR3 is TGTGCCAGTGGAACCCGGGACAGCCGCACAGATACGCAGTATTTT.

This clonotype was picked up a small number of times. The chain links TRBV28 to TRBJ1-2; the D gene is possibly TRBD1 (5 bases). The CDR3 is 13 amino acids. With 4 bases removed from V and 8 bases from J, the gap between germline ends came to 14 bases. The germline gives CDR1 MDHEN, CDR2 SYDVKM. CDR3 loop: CASSSSGVWGYTF. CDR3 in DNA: TGTGCCAGCAGTTCGTCGGGGGTTTGGGGCTACACCTTC.

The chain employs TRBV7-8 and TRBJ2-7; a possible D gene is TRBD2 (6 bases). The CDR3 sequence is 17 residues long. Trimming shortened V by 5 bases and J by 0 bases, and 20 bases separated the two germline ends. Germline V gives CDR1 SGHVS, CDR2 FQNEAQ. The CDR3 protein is CASSPGVSGTYSYEQYF. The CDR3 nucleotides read TGTGCCAGCAGCCCGGGGGTCTCCGGGACTTACTCCTACGAGCAGTACTTC. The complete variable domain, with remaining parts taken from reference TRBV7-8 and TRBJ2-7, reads GAGVSQSPRYKVAKRGQDVALRCDPISGHVSLFWYQQALGQGPEFLTYFQNEAQLDKSGLPSDRFFAERPEGSVSTLKIQRTQQEDSAVYLCASSPGVSGTYSYEQYFGPGTRLTVT.

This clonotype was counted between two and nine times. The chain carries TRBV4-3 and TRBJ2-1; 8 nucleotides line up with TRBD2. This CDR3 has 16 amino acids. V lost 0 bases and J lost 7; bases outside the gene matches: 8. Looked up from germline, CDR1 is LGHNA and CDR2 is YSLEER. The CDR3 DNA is TGCGCCAGCAGCCAAGATGCGGGAGGCCGCTCGAATGAGCAGTTCTTC. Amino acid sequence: CASSQDAGGRSNEQFF.

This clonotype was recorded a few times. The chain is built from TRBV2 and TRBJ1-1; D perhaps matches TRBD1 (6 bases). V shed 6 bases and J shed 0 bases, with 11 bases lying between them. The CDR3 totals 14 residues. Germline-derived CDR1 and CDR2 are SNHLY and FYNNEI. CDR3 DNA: TGTGCCAGCAGAGACACAGGGATGAACACTGAAGCTTTCTTT. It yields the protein CASRDTGMNTEAFF.